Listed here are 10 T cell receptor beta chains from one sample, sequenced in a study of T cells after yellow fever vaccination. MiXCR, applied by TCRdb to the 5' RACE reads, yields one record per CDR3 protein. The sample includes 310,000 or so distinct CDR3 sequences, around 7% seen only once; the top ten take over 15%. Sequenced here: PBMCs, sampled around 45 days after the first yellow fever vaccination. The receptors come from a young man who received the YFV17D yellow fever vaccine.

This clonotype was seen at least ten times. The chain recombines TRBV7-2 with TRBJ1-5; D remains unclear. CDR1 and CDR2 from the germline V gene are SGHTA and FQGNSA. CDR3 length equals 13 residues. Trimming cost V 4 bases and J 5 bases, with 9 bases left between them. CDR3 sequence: CASSSRGDQPQHF. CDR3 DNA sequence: TGTGCCAGCAGCTCCCGCGGGGATCAGCCCCAGCATTTT.

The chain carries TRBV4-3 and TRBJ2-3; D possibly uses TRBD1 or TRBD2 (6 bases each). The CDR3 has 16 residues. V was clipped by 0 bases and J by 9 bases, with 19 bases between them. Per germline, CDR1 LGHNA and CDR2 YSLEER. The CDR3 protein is CASSQDHGGTGGTQYF. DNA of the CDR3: TGCGCCAGCAGCCAAGATCACGGGGGCACGGGTGGGACGCAGTATTTT.

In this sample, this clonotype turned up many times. The CDR3 DNA reads as TGTGCCAGCAGTGTGAAGCGGTCTGAGCAGTACGTC. As protein: CASSVKRSEQYV. The chain uses TRBV2 and TRBJ2-7, with D perhaps TRBD2 (5 bases). Trimming pared 4 bases from V and 7 bases from J, leaving 11 bases between. Per germline, CDR1 SNHLY and CDR2 FYNNEI. The CDR3 runs 12 residues.

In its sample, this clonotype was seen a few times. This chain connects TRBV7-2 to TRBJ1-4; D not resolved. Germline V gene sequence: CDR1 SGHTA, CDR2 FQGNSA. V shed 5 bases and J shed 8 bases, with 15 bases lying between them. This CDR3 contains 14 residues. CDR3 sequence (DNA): TGTGCCAGCAGCCCTACCTCCTCCCTAGAAAAACTGTTTTTT. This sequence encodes CASSPTSSLEKLFF.

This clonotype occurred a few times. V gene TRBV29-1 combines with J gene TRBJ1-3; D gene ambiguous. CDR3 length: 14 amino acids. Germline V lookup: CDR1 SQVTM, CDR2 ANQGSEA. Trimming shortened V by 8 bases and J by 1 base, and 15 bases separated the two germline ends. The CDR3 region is CSCFLERSGNTIYF. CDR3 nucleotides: TGCAGCTGCTTTTTGGAGCGGTCTGGAAACACCATATATTTT. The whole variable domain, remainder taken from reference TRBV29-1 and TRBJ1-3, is SAVISQKPSRDICQRGTSLTIQCQVDSQVTMMFWYRQQPGQSLTLIATANQGSEATYESGFVIDKFPISRPNLTFSTLTVSNMSPEDSSIYLCSCFLERSGNTIYFGEGSWLTVV.

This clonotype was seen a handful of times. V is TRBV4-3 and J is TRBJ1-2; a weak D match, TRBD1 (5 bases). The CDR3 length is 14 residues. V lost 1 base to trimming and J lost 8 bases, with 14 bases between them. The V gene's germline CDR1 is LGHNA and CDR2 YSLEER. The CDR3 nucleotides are TGCGCCAGCAGCCAAGGACCCGGGGGGGGAGGCTACACCTTC. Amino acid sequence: CASSQGPGGGGYTF.

As DNA, the CDR3 is TGTGCCAGCAGCTTAGCGTCTAGCGGGGCGCTAGATACGCAGTATTTT. Amino acids: CASSLASSGALDTQYF. The gene calls are TRBV7-2 and TRBJ2-3, with 9 bases lining up with TRBD2. This CDR3 has 16 amino acids. The trim removed 0 bases at V and 5 bases at J, leaving 6 bases unmatched. Germline V gives CDR1 SGHTA, CDR2 FQGNSA.

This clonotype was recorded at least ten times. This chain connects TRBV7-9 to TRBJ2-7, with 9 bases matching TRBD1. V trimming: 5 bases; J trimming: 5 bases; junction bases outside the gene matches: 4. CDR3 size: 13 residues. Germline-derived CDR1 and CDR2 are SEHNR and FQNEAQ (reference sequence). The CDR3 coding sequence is TGTGCCAGCAGCGGCCGGGACAGGGACGAGCAGTACGTC. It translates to CASSGRDRDEQYV.

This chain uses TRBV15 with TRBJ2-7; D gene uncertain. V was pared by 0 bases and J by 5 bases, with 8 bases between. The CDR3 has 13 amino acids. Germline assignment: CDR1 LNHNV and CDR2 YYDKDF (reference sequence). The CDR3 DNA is TGTGCCACCAGCAGAGATTTTAGGGACGAGCAGTACGTC. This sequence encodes CATSRDFRDEQYV.

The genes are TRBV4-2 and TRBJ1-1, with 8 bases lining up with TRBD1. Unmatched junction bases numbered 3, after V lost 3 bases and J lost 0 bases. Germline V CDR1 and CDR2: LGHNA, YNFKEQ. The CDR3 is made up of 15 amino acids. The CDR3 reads CASSHGQGLNTEAFF. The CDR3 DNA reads TGTGCCAGCAGCCATGGACAGGGATTGAACACTGAAGCTTTCTTT.